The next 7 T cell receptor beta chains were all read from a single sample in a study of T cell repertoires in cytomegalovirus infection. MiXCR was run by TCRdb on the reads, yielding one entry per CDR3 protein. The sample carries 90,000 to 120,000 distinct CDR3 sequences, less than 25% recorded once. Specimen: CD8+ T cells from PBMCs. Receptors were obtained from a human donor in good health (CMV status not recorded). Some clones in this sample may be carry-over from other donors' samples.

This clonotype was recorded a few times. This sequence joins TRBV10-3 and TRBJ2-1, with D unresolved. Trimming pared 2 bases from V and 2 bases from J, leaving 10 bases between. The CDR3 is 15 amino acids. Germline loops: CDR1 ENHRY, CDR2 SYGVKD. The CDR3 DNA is TGTGCCATCAGTGAGCCAGCCTCCCCCTACAATGAGCAGTTCTTC. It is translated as CAISEPASPYNEQFF.

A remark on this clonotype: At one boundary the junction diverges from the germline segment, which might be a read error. CDR3 coding DNA: TGTGCCAACAGCTTGGCCAACAACTATGGCTACACCTTC. Translation gives CANSLANNYGYTF. The V gene is TRBV5-6, the J gene TRBJ1-2; unclear D gene. The CDR3 has 13 residues. Germline values: CDR1 SGHDT, CDR2 YYEEEE.

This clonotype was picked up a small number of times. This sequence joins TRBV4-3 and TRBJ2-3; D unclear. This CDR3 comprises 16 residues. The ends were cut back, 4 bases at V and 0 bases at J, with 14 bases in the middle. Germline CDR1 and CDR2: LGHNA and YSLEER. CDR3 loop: CASSPTTDGSTDTQYF. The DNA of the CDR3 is TGCGCCAGCAGCCCGACGACCGATGGGAGCACAGATACGCAGTATTTT.

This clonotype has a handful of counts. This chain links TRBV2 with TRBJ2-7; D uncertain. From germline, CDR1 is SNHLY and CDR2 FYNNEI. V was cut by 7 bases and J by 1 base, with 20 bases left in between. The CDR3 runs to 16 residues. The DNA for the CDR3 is TGTGCCAGCAATCCAGCCTCGGGCGTCGGGTCCTACGAGCAGTACTTC. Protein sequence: CASNPASGVGSYEQYF.

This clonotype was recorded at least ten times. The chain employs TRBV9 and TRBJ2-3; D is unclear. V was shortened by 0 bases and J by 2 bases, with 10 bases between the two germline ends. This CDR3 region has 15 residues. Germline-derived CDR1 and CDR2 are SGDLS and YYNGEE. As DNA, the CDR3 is TGTGCCAGCAGCGTAGAGGGCGGAACCACAGATACGCAGTATTTT. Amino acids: CASSVEGGTTDTQYF.

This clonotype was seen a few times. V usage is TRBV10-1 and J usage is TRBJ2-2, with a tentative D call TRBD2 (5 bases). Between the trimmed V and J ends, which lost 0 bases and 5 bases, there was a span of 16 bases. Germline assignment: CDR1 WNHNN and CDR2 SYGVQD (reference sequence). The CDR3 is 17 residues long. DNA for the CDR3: TGCGCCAGCAGTGAGTCGAGGACTTCGGAGATGACCGGGGAGCTGTTTTTT. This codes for CASSESRTSEMTGELFF.

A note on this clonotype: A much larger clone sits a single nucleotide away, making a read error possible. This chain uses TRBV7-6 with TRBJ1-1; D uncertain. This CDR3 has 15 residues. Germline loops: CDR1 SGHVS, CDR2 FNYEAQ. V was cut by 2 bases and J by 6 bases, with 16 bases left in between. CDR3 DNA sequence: TGTGCCAGCAGCTTAAGTGAGGAATTGGGCTCTGAAGCTTTCTTT. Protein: CASSLSEELGSEAFF.